A selection of T cell receptor beta chains follows, all from one sample in a study of blood T cell repertoires in COVID-19. Measured with immunoSEQ multiplex PCR; TCRdb has only the in-frame clones, and not every one. Counted here are some 230,000 clones, roughly 83% occurring once; the ten biggest clones make up about 1.3%. Specimen: PBMCs or T cells enriched from blood (not recorded which). The receptors were sampled from a woman between 40 and 55 years old with acute COVID-19. The CDR3 runs from the conserved cysteine through the conserved F or W. The D gene is left open where the match is weak. For some rows the clone size is stated as once, few or many, or as a class when expanded; others skip it.

cdr3_aa | cdr3_nt | clone_size | v_call | d_call | j_call
CASSTGTMNYEQYF | TGTGCCAGCAGTACCGGGACTATGAACTACGAGCAGTACTTC | NA | TRBV5-6 | TRBD2 | TRBJ2-7
CASSQDVGVKSGANVLTF | TGTGCCAGCAGCCAAGATGTCGGAGTTAAATCTGGGGCCAACGTCCTGACTTTC | NA | TRBV3-1/TRBV3-2 | NA | TRBJ2-6
CASTTISQKNTGELFF | TGTGCCAGCACCACCATCTCCCAGAAGAACACCGGGGAGCTGTTTTTT | NA | TRBV5-6 | NA | TRBJ2-2
CASSPSGTDSYNEQFF | TGTGCCAGCAGTCCCTCCGGGACAGACTCCTACAATGAGCAGTTCTTC | NA | TRBV6-4 | TRBD1 | TRBJ2-1
CASRLQGAGEQYF | TGTGCCAGCAGGCTACAGGGGGCCGGCGAGCAGTACTTC | NA | TRBV2 | TRBD1 | TRBJ2-7
CASSFAGPPYEQYF | TGTGCCAGCAGTTTTGCGGGCCCGCCCTACGAGCAGTACTTC | NA | TRBV28 | NA | TRBJ2-7
CASSRLNGRGAGANVLTF | TGTGCCAGTAGCCGACTTAACGGCAGGGGGGCTGGGGCCAACGTCCTGACTTTC | NA | TRBV19 | NA | TRBJ2-6
CASSVDGRGTATNEKLFF | TGTGCCAGCAGCGTAGATGGTAGAGGGACTGCAACTAATGAAAAACTGTTTTTT | NA | TRBV9 | NA | TRBJ1-4
CASSRNRVEQYF | TGTGCCAGCAGCCGGAACAGGGTCGAGCAGTACTTC | once | TRBV14 | NA | TRBJ2-7
CASSQDPQGASRFNEKLFF | TGCGCCAGCAGCCAAGACCCACAGGGGGCCTCACGTTTTAATGAAAAACTGTTTTTT | NA | TRBV4-3 | TRBD1 | TRBJ1-4
CASSREQGAFTEAFF | TGTGCCAGCAGCAGGGAACAGGGGGCATTCACTGAAGCTTTCTTT | NA | TRBV5-4 | TRBD1 | TRBJ1-1
CATSDSTSGSTDTQYF | TGTGCCACCAGTGATTCGACTAGCGGGAGCACAGATACGCAGTATTTT | NA | TRBV24-1 | TRBD2 | TRBJ2-3
CAWSAGQGYSGANVLTF | TGTGCCTGGAGTGCGGGACAGGGCTACTCTGGGGCCAACGTCCTGACTTTC | NA | TRBV30 | TRBD1 | TRBJ2-6
CASSHGTSGSYEQYF | TGTGCCAGCAGCCACGGGACTAGCGGCTCTTACGAGCAGTACTTC | NA | TRBV3-1/TRBV3-2 | TRBD2 | TRBJ2-7
CAWSLTGYTGELFF | TGTGCCTGGAGTTTGACAGGGTACACCGGGGAGCTGTTTTTT | NA | TRBV30 | TRBD1 | TRBJ2-2
CASSLPGDGGEKLFF | TGTGCCAGCAGCCTCCCAGGGGATGGCGGTGAAAAACTGTTTTTT | NA | TRBV28 | NA | TRBJ1-4
CASSQVPRGAWPNIQYF | TGTGCCAGCAGCCAAGTCCCCAGGGGGGCCTGGCCGAACATTCAGTACTTC | few | TRBV3-1/TRBV3-2 | NA | TRBJ2-4
CASSVSGQAKETQYF | TGTGCCAGCAGCGTGTCTGGTCAGGCCAAAGAGACCCAGTACTTC | few | TRBV9 | NA | TRBJ2-5
CASSEETGGGNQPQHF | TGTGCCAGCAGTGAAGAGACAGGGGGTGGCAATCAGCCCCAGCATTTT | NA | TRBV6-1 | TRBD1 | TRBJ1-5
CATSMTSAGGYTF | TGTGCCACCAGCATGACAAGTGCGGGTGGCTACACCTTC | once | TRBV15 | NA | TRBJ1-2
CASSSTGSSYEQYF | TGTGCCAGCAGTTCGACAGGGAGCTCCTACGAGCAGTACTTC | NA | TRBV6-2/TRBV6-3 | TRBD1 | TRBJ2-7
CASSPLTYNYGYTF | TGTGCCAGCTCACCACTCACCTATAACTATGGCTACACCTTC | NA | TRBV18 | NA | TRBJ1-2
CASTFSEVGNQPQHF | TGTGCCAGTACGTTCTCCGAGGTGGGCAATCAGCCCCAGCATTTT | NA | TRBV7-8 | NA | TRBJ1-5
CASSWPSGLSSYEQYF | TGCGCCAGCAGCTGGCCTAGCGGGCTAAGTTCCTACGAGCAGTACTTC | NA | TRBV5-1 | TRBD2 | TRBJ2-7
CASSLGSSYNSPLHF | TGTGCCAGCAGCTTGGGCAGCTCCTATAATTCACCCCTCCACTTT | NA | TRBV5-6 | NA | TRBJ1-6
CARPIQGADGYTF | TGTGCCAGACCAATCCAGGGGGCTGATGGCTACACCTTC | NA | TRBV2 | TRBD1 | TRBJ1-2
CASSPDRGINEKLFF | TGTGCCAGCTCACCCGACAGGGGAATTAATGAAAAACTGTTTTTT | NA | TRBV18 | TRBD1 | TRBJ1-4
CASSQQYYGYTF | TGTGCCAGCAGCCAACAGTACTATGGCTACACCTTC | NA | TRBV14 | NA | TRBJ1-2
CATSDQTSGSYEQYF | TGTGCCACCAGTGATCAAACTAGCGGGAGCTACGAGCAGTACTTC | NA | TRBV24-1 | TRBD2 | TRBJ2-7
CASSLEALAEGRQETQYF | TGTGCCAGCAGCTTAGAGGCTCTAGCGGAGGGTCGCCAAGAGACCCAGTACTTC | NA | TRBV7-2 | TRBD2 | TRBJ2-5
CASSLTGGSSYEQYF | TGTGCCAGCAGCTTAACAGGGGGTTCTTCCTACGAGCAGTACTTC | NA | TRBV7-9 | TRBD1 | TRBJ2-7
CSVERQDFRQPQHF | TGCAGCGTTGAGCGGCAGGACTTTCGGCAGCCCCAGCATTTT | few | TRBV29-1 | NA | TRBJ1-5
CASSAQGTRPEAFF | TGTGCCAGCTCAGCACAGGGGACTAGGCCTGAAGCTTTCTTT | NA | TRBV18 | TRBD1 | TRBJ1-1
CASSSSQTGGELFF | TGTGCCAGCAGCTCCAGCCAGACGGGGGGTGAGCTGTTTTTT | NA | TRBV7-8 | NA | TRBJ1-4
CASSQVGRTRGHEQYF | TGCGCCAGCAGCCAAGTAGGCCGGACTAGGGGACACGAGCAGTACTTC | NA | TRBV4-1 | TRBD2 | TRBJ2-7
CSARRGGMGPWNTEAFF | TGCAGCGCCCGAAGGGGGGGTATGGGCCCCTGGAACACTGAAGCTTTCTTT | NA | TRBV29-1 | NA | TRBJ1-1
CASSRNPRGNTEAFF | TGTGCCAGCAGCCGGAACCCCAGGGGGAACACTGAAGCTTTCTTT | NA | TRBV3-1/TRBV3-2 | NA | TRBJ1-1
CASGQGASYNEQFF | TGTGCCAGCGGACAGGGGGCATCGTACAATGAGCAGTTCTTC | NA | TRBV27 | TRBD1 | TRBJ2-1
CATSAGGPSDTQYF | TGTGCCACCAGCGCGGGGGGGCCCTCAGATACGCAGTATTTT | NA | TRBV15 | TRBD2 | TRBJ2-3
CASSKTGTNNQPQHF | TGTGCCAGCAGCAAGACAGGTACCAATAATCAGCCCCAGCATTTT | few | TRBV5-5 | NA | TRBJ1-5
CASSYHVGTGEAFF | TGTGCCAGCAGTTACCACGTGGGGACAGGCGAAGCTTTCTTT | NA | TRBV6-5 | TRBD1 | TRBJ1-1
CASSKLAGRANNEQFF | TGTGCCAGTAGTAAACTAGCGGGACGCGCCAACAATGAGCAGTTCTTC | NA | TRBV19 | TRBD2 | TRBJ2-1
CASSPGEFHTGELFF | TGCGCCAGCAGCCCCGGGGAGTTCCACACCGGGGAGCTGTTTTTT | NA | TRBV4-3 | NA | TRBJ2-2
CASSPGGQVNSPLHF | TGTGCCAGTAGCCCGGGGGGGCAAGTGAATTCACCCCTCCACTTT | NA | TRBV19 | NA | TRBJ1-6
CASSHGQGGDYEQYF | TGTGCCAGCAGCCACGGACAGGGTGGGGACTACGAGCAGTACTTC | NA | TRBV7-9 | TRBD1 | TRBJ2-7
CASSPGNQETQYF | TGTGCCAGCAGCCCAGGGAATCAAGAGACCCAGTACTTC | few | TRBV5-6 | NA | TRBJ2-5